These 3 T cell receptor beta chains came from one sample sequenced in a study of shared clonotypes between healthy human individuals. TCRdb's table, derived via immunoSEQ multiplex PCR, lists solely in-frame clones and lacks some. The sample contains 2 million to 3 million clones, 80% to 95% of which appear only once. The sequenced sample was naive CD4+ T cells from PBMCs. Subset meaning: CD45RA+ positively selected. The receptors come from a man aged 18-30 years in good health. Some clones in this sample may be carry-over from other donors' samples.

The CDR3 sequence: CASSSTIGQGHQPQHF. In DNA, the CDR3 is TGTGCCAGCAGCTCAACCATAGGACAGGGCCATCAGCCCCAGCATTTT. The V gene is TRBV5-8, the J gene TRBJ1-5; 8 bases fit TRBD1. Germline-derived CDR1 and CDR2 are SGHTS and YDEGEE. Losses at the gene ends were 3 bases for V and 5 bases for J; bases not matched to a gene: 10. The CDR3 covers 16 residues.

V gene TRBV28 combines with J gene TRBJ1-2; D is possibly TRBD1 (6 bases). Germline CDR1 is MDHEN and CDR2 is SYDVKM. Trimming took off 7 bases at V and 5 bases at J, with 23 bases between the two ends. The CDR3 contains 16 residues. The CDR3 nucleotides read TGTGCCAGCACCCCTATCGGATCACAGGGTGCTTATGGCTACACCTTC. It encodes CASTPIGSQGAYGYTF.

V is TRBV29-1 and J is TRBJ2-5, with 10 bases that match TRBD2. With 7 bases clipped from V and 5 bases from J, the junction kept 7 bases outside the gene matches. The CDR3 spans 13 residues. Germline-derived CDR1 and CDR2 are SQVTM and ANQGSEA. CDR3 nucleotide sequence: TGCAGCGGTAGCGGGAGGTTAGTTGAGACCCAGTACTTC. Residues: CSGSGRLVETQYF.